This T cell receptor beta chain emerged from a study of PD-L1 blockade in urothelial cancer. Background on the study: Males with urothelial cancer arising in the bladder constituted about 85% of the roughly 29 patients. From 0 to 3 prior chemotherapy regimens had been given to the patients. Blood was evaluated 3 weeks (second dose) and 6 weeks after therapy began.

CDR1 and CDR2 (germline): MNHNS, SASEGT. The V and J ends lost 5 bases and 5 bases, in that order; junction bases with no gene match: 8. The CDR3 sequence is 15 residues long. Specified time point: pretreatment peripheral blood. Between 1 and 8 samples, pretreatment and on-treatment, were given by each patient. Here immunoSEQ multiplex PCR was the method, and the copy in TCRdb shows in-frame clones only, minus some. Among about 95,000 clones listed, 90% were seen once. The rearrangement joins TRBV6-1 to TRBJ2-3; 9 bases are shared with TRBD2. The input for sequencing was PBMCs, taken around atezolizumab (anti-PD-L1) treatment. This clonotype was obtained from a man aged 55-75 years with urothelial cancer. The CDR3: CASSNGREGLDTQYF. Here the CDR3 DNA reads TGTGCCAGCAGTAATGGGCGGGAGGGATTAGATACGCAGTATTTT.